Listed below are T cell receptor beta chains from one sample, sequenced in a study of control samples from healthy donors and cancer patients. Here immunoSEQ multiplex PCR was the method, and the copy in TCRdb shows in-frame clones only, minus some. The sample holds just over 50,000 clones; 88% are singletons and the top ten take just under 40%. Sequenced: PBMCs. Every receptor here comes from a man between 50 and 59 years old with head and neck cancer. Both conserved end residues are part of each CDR3. D genes are given only for firm matches.

TRBV6-5	TRBJ2-7	NA	CASSYSGEQYF
TRBV5-8	TRBJ2-1	TRBD1	CASSIGTGGYNEQFF
TRBV30	TRBJ2-2	NA	CAWSPTAGELFF
TRBV12-5	TRBJ1-6	NA	CASGSLLWGAYNSPLHF
TRBV7-2	TRBJ2-2	NA	CASSSGGSVTGELFF
TRBV3-1/TRBV3-2	TRBJ2-2	NA	CASSHKGTRVGELFF
TRBV25-1	TRBJ2-7	NA	CASSDKQGSLSKQYF
TRBV4-3	TRBJ2-7	NA	CASSQVGLGTGTGEQYF
TRBV19	TRBJ2-3	TRBD2	CASSIGLAGDTQYF
TRBV7-2	TRBJ1-2	NA	CASSFDPGLNYGYTF
TRBV2	TRBJ1-5	NA	CASSEGMTGNQPQHF
TRBV10-1	TRBJ2-1	NA	CASSESVLAYNEQFF
TRBV4-1	TRBJ2-3	NA	CASSQVRPGADTQYF
TRBV2	TRBJ1-5	TRBD1	CASSGDRGPYQPQHF
TRBV6-2/TRBV6-3	TRBJ1-2	TRBD1	CASSQPRGLGGYTF
TRBV9	TRBJ1-1	NA	CASSVGGDTEAFF
TRBV7-2	TRBJ2-7	TRBD1	CASSQDRGGIYEQYF
TRBV11-2	TRBJ1-5	TRBD1	CASSPGTAHQPQHF
TRBV15	TRBJ2-3	NA	CATSRGAQPPTEQYF
TRBV7-6	TRBJ2-7	TRBD2	CASSRRASGGAGGNEQYF
TRBV7-6	TRBJ2-1	TRBD2	CASSGVAGGYNEQFF
TRBV4-3	TRBJ1-2	TRBD1	CASSQEQGDYGYTF
TRBV20-1	TRBJ2-1	NA	CSARDSVEQFF
TRBV18	TRBJ2-5	TRBD2	CASSARVVTSGSGETQYF
TRBV28	TRBJ1-5	NA	CASSPTDRLFYQPQHF
TRBV7-2	TRBJ1-2	NA	CASSLVLRDDGYTF
TRBV29-1	TRBJ2-1	NA	CSVEVTHYNEQFF
TRBV24-1	TRBJ2-2	TRBD1	CATSDWGTANTGELFF
TRBV24-1	TRBJ2-2	NA	CATSDLSSYTGELFF
TRBV19	TRBJ1-4	NA	CASSPFSYGEKLFF
TRBV2	TRBJ2-3	TRBD2	CASSPSGGPTDTQYF
TRBV28	TRBJ1-6	NA	CASSPRSGVRKPLHF
TRBV7-9	TRBJ2-3	NA	CASSVRTLSFSTDTQYF
TRBV29-1	TRBJ2-1	TRBD1	CSVEWFGTGTYNEQFF
TRBV4-1	TRBJ2-2	TRBD2	CASSQVALAGGENRRELFF
TRBV4-1	TRBJ1-4	NA	CASRGGGNEKLFF
TRBV9	TRBJ1-1	NA	CASSGEGNTEAFF
TRBV3-1/TRBV3-2	TRBJ1-2	NA	CASSQSFDSHYTF
TRBV6-6	TRBJ1-1	NA	CASSYLNTEAFF
TRBV6-4	TRBJ2-5	TRBD1	CASSETGGSQETQYF
TRBV2	TRBJ2-3	NA	CASGGQSGTDTQYF
TRBV27	TRBJ2-1	TRBD2	CASRGLAGGFEQFF
TRBV5-4	TRBJ2-2	NA	CASSLGGFGELFF